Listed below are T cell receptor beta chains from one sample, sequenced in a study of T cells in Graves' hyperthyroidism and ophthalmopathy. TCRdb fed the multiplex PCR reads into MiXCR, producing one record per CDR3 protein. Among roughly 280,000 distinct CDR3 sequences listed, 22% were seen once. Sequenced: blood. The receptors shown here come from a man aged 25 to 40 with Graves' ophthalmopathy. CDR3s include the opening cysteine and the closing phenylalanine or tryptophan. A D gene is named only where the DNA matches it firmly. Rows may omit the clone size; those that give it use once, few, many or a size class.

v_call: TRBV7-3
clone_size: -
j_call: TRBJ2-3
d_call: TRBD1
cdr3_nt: TGTTCCAGCAGCTTTGTGAGAGGACAGGGGACTGGGGCAGATACGCAGTATTTT
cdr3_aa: CSSSFVRGQGTGADTQYF

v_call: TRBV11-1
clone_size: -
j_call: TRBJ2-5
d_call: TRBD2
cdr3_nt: TGTGCCAGCAGCTTGGGGTTTGTGGCGGGGGATCAAGAGACCCAGTACTTC
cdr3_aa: CASSLGFVAGDQETQYF

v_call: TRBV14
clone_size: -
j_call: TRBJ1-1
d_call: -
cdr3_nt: TGTGCCAGCAGCCAAGCCGCAGGGATTGGGAACACTGAAGCTTTCTTT
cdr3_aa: CASSQAAGIGNTEAFF

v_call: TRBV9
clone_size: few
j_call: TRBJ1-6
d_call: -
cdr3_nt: TGTGCCAGCAGCGTAGGCCTCGATACAGGGTATTCACCCCTCCACTTT
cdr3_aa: CASSVGLDTGYSPLHF

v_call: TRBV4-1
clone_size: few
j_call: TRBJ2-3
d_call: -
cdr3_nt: TGCGCCAGCAGCCAAGAGGTGGGACCGGATACGCAGTATTTT
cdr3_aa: CASSQEVGPDTQYF

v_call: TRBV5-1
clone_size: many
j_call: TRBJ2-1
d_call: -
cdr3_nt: TGCGCCAGCAGCTTGGGAACACTCAATGAGCAGTTCTTC
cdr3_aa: CASSLGTLNEQFF

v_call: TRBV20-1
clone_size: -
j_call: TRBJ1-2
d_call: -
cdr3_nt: TGCAGTGCTAGAGATGTCGGGGGCGCAGGATACGGCTACACCTTC
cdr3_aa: CSARDVGGAGYGYTF

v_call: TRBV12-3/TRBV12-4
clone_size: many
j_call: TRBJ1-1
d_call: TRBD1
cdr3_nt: TGTGCCAGCAACTCAGACAGGGGGAAAGATGAAGCTTTCTTT
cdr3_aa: CASNSDRGKDEAFF

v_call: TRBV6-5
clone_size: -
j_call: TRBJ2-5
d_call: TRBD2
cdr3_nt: TGTGCCAGCAGTTCACTAGCGGGAGGTGTTGTGGTGTACTTC
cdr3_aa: CASSSLAGGVVVYF

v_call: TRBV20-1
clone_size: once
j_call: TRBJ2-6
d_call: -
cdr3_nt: TGCAGTGCTAGAGAGAAGGGGCCCTCTGGGGCCAACGTCCTGACTTTC
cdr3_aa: CSAREKGPSGANVLTF

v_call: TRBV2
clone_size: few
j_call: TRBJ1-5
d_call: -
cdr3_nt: TGTGCCAGCGCCCGGGAGGACGGACGCAATCAGCCCCAGCATTTT
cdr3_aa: CASAREDGRNQPQHF

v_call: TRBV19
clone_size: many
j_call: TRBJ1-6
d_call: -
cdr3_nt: TGTGCCAGTAGTCTGACAGGTTCACCCCTCCACTTT
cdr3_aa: CASSLTGSPLHF

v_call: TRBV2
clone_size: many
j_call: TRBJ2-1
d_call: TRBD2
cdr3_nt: TGTGCCAGCAGTGATGGCGGGAGGACGTATGAGCAGTTCTTC
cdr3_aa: CASSDGGRTYEQFF

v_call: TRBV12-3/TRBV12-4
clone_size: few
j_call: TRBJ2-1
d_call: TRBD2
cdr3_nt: TGTGCCAGCAGTCCCCCAACCGGACTAGCGGGGAATCATGGTGAGCAGTTCTTC
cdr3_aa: CASSPPTGLAGNHGEQFF

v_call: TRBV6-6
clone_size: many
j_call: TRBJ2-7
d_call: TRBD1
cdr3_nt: TGTGCCAGCAGTTACTCAGGGACAGGGTTCTACGAGCAGTACTTC
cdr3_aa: CASSYSGTGFYEQYF

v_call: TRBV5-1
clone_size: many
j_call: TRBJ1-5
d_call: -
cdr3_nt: TGCGCCAGCAGCTTGTCGGGGTACCAGCCCCAGCATTTT
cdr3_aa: CASSLSGYQPQHF

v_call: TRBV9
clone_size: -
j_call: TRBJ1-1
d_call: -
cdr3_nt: TGTGCCAGCAGCCGTGAGGGTGACACTGAAGCTTTCTTT
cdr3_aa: CASSREGDTEAFF

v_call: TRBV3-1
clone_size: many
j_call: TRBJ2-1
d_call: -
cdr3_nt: TGTGCCAGCAGCCGTAGAGCCTACAATGAGCAGTTCTTC
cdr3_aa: CASSRRAYNEQFF

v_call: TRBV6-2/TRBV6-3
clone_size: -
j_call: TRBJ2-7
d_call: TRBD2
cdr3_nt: TGTGCCAGCAGTTCAAGCGGGAGGGCCACCTACGAGCAGTACTTC
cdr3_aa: CASSSSGRATYEQYF

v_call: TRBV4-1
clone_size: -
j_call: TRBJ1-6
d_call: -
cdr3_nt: TGCGCCAGCAGCGAACTCATCGGGGCTGCGGATTCACCCCTCCACTTT
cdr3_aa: CASSELIGAADSPLHF

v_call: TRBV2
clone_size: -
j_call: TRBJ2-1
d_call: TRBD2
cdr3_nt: TGTGCCAGCAGAGAACTGGGACTAGCGGGTTACAATGAGCAGTTCTTC
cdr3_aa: CASRELGLAGYNEQFF

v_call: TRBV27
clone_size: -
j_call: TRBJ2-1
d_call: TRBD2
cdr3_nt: TGTGCCAGCAGTTCCGTATTGGGCGGGAGAGGAAATGAGCAGTTCTTC
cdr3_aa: CASSSVLGGRGNEQFF

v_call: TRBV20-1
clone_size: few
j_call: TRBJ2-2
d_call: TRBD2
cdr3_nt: TGCAGTGCTAGAGATCTTTCTAGCGGGACTTCCGCCGGGGAGCTGTTTTTT
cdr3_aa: CSARDLSSGTSAGELFF

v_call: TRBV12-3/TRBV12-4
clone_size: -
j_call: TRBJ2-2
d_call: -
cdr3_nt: TGTGCCAGCAGTTTAGGAGGGACCCGCACCGGGGAGCTGTTTTTT
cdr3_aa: CASSLGGTRTGELFF

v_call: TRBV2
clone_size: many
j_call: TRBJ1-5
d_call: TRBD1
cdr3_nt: TGTGCCAGCAGGACAGGGGTCTGGAATCAGCCCCAGCATTTT
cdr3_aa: CASRTGVWNQPQHF

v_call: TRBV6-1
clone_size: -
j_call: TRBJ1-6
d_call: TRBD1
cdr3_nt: TGTGCCAGCAGGGTGGGACAGGGAAGCTCCTATAATTCACCCCTCCACTTT
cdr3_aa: CASRVGQGSSYNSPLHF

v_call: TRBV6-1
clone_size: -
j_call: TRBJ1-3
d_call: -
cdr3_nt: TGTGCCAGCAGTAGCAGAACACACACCATATATTTT
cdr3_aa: CASSSRTHTIYF

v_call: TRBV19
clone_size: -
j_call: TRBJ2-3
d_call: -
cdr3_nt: TGTGCCAGTAGTATGACGAGGGCAGGGATAGATACGCAGTATTTT
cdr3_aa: CASSMTRAGIDTQYF

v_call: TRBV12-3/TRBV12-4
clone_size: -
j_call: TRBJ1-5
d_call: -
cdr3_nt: TGTGCCAGCAGTCCCCAGCGGGGCAATCAGCCCCAGCATTTT
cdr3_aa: CASSPQRGNQPQHF

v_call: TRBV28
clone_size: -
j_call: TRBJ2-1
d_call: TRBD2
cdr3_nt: TGTGCCAGCAGATCCCCCCGGGAGCGGGACCCCAATGAGCAGTTCTTC
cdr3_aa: CASRSPRERDPNEQFF

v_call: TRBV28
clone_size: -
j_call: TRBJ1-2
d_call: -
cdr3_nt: TGTGCCAGCAGCCCCAACCAGAACTATGGCTACACCTTC
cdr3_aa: CASSPNQNYGYTF

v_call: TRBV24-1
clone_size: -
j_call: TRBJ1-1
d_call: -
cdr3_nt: TGTGCCACCAGGGCTTCTCGGGGGACTGAAGCTTTCTTT
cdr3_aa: CATRASRGTEAFF

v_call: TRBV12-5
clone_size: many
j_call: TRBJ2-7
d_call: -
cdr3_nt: TGTGCTAGTGGTTTGCCCGGCGGGGACTCCTACGAGCAGTACTTC
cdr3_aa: CASGLPGGDSYEQYF

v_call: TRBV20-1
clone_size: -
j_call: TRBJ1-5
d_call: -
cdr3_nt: TGCAGTGCTAGAGATCCGCTCCAGTTGTCCCAGCATTTT
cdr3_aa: CSARDPLQLSQHF

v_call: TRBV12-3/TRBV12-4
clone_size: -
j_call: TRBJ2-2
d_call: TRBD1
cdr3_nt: TGTGCCAGCAGTTTAAGGCAGGGGGCTGGGGGGGAGCTGTTTTTT
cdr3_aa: CASSLRQGAGGELFF

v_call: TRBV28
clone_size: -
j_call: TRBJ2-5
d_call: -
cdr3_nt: TGTGCCAGCAGTTTTGTCGTAGAGACCCAGTACTTC
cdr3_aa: CASSFVVETQYF

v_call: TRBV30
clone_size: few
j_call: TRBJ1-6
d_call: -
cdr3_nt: TGTGCCTGGAGTGTGGGGTCACCCCTCCACTTT
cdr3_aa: CAWSVGSPLHF

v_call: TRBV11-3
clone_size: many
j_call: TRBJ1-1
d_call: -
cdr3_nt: TGTGCCAGCAGCGTAGCGGGCGAAGCTTTCTTT
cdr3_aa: CASSVAGEAFF

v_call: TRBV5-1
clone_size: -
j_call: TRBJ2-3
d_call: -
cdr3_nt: TGCGCCAGCAGCGCTAGCACAGATACGCAGTATTTT
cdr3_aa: CASSASTDTQYF

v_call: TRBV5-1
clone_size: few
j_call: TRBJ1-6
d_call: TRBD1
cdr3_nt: TGCGCCAGCAGCCCCACGACAGGGACGGAGTCACCCCTCCACTTT
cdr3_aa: CASSPTTGTESPLHF

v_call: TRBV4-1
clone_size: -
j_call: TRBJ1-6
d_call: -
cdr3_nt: TGCGCCAGCAGCCAAGATCAACGCCAGGGAGGGATCTCACCCCTCCACTTT
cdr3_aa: CASSQDQRQGGISPLHF

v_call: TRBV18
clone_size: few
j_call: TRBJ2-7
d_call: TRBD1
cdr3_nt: TGTGCCAGCTCAGGGACAGGTTCCCAATCAACCTACGAGCAGTACTTC
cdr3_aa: CASSGTGSQSTYEQYF

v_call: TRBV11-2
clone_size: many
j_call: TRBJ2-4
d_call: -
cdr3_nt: TGTGCCAGCAGCCCGGGACACCTAGGGGCCAAAAACATTCAGTACTTC
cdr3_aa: CASSPGHLGAKNIQYF

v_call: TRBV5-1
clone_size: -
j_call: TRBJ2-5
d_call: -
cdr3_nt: TGCACCAGCAGCTTGAGCAGCGGGGAGACCCAGTACTTC
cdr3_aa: CTSSLSSGETQYF

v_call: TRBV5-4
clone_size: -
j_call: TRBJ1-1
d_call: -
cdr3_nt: TGTGCCAGCAGCTACCTGGACAGTTTGAACACTGAAGCTTTCTTT
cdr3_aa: CASSYLDSLNTEAFF

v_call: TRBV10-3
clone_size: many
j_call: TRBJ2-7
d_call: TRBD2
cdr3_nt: TGTGCCATCAGCCGGGGGACTAGCGGGAGGAACGAGCAGTACTTC
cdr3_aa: CAISRGTSGRNEQYF

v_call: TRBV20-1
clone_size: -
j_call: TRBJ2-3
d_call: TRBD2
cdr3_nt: TGCAGTGCTGGCTCAGTACTAGCGGGAGGGGTGGATACGCAGTATTTT
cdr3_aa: CSAGSVLAGGVDTQYF

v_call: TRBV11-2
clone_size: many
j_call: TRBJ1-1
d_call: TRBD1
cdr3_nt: TGTGCCAGCAGTCCATCTAGGGACAGGGCGGGGACTGAAGCTTTCTTT
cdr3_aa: CASSPSRDRAGTEAFF

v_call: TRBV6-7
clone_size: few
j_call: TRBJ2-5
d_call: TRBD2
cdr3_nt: TGTGCCAGCAGTTACTCTTTAGCGGGAGGGATGGAGACCCAGTACTTC
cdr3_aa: CASSYSLAGGMETQYF

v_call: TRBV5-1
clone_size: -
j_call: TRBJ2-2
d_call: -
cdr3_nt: TGCGCCAGCAGCTTTCCACAGGTCGAGGGCACCGGGGAGCTGTTTTTT
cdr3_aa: CASSFPQVEGTGELFF

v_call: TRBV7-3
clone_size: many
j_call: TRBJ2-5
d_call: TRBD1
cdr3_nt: TGTGCCAGCAGCCCCGGGACAGGGGAGACCCAGTACTTC
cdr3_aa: CASSPGTGETQYF

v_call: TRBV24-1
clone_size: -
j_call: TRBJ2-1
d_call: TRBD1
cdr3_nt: TGTGCCACCAGTGACGCAAGGACAGGGGAAGGCAATGAGCAGTTCTTC
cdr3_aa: CATSDARTGEGNEQFF

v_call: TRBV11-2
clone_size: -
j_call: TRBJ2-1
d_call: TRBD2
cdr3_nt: TGTGCCAGCAGCGGGAGGGCCGATAATGAGCAGTTCTTC
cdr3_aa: CASSGRADNEQFF

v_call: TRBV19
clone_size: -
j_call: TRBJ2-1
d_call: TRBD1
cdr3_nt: TGTGCCAGTAGTATGGTAGGGGGCTTCTACAATGAGCAGTTCTTC
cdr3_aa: CASSMVGGFYNEQFF

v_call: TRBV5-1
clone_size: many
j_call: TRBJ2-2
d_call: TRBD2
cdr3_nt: TGCGCCAGCAGCCCCTACGGGACTAGCGGTTCGAACACCGGGGAGCTGTTTTTT
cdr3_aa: CASSPYGTSGSNTGELFF